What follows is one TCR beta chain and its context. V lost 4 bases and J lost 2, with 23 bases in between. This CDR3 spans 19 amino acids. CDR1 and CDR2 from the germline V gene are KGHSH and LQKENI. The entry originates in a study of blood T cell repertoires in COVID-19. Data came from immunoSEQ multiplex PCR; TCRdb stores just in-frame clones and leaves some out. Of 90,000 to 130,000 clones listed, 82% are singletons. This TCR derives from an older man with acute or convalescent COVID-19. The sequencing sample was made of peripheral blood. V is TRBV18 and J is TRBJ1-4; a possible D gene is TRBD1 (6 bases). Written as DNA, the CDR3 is TGTGCCAGCTCACTCCTCTATGGTGTAGGGGGAAGGACTAATGAAAAACTGTTTTTT. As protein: CASSLLYGVGGRTNEKLFF. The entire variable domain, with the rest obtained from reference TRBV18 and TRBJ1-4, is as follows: NAGVMQNPRHLVRRRGQEARLRCSPMKGHSHVYWYRQLPEEGLKFMVYLQKENIIDESGMPKERFSAEFPKEGPSILRIQQVVRGDSAAYFCASSLLYGVGGRTNEKLFFGSGTQLSVL.